A selection of T cell receptor beta chains follows, all from one sample in a study of PD-1 blockade in classical Hodgkin lymphoma. The repertoire was sequenced with immunoSEQ multiplex PCR; TCRdb's copy has only in-frame clones and lacks some. Here the sample spans over 45,000 clones, around 73% being singletons. Sequenced material: peripheral blood mononuclear cells (PBMCs), taken before the second cycle of nivolumab. The receptors were gathered from a human donor with classical Hodgkin lymphoma. The CDR3 runs from the conserved cysteine through the conserved F or W. A D gene is named only where the DNA matches it firmly. Clone size is stated in some rows and not others, as once, few, many or a class when expanded.

v_call: TRBV30; clone_size: .; d_call: .; j_call: TRBJ2-3; cdr3_aa: CAWSPGASTTDTQYF; cdr3_nt: TGTGCCTGGAGTCCTGGGGCTAGCACGACAGATACGCAGTATTTT
v_call: TRBV19; clone_size: once; d_call: .; j_call: TRBJ1-1; cdr3_aa: CASSMGRANTEAFF; cdr3_nt: TGTGCCAGTAGTATGGGCCGCGCGAACACTGAAGCTTTCTTT
v_call: TRBV5-1; clone_size: few; d_call: .; j_call: TRBJ2-3; cdr3_aa: CASSLRPTDTQYF; cdr3_nt: TGCGCCAGCAGCTTGAGACCGACCGATACGCAGTATTTT
v_call: TRBV7-9; clone_size: .; d_call: .; j_call: TRBJ2-7; cdr3_aa: CASSLAFSQAEQYF; cdr3_nt: TGTGCCAGCAGCTTAGCGTTCTCACAGGCCGAGCAGTACTTC
v_call: TRBV7-3; clone_size: .; d_call: .; j_call: TRBJ2-2; cdr3_aa: CASSLRGTPNTGELFF; cdr3_nt: TGTGCCAGCAGCTTACGCGGGACACCGAACACCGGGGAGCTGTTTTTT
v_call: TRBV27; clone_size: .; d_call: .; j_call: TRBJ1-1; cdr3_aa: CASSFTGNTEAFF; cdr3_nt: TGTGCCAGCAGTTTTACGGGGAACACTGAAGCTTTCTTT
v_call: TRBV7-2; clone_size: .; d_call: TRBD2; j_call: TRBJ2-1; cdr3_aa: CASSLAWLAGEQFF; cdr3_nt: TGTGCCAGCAGCTTAGCGTGGCTAGCGGGCGAGCAGTTCTTC
v_call: TRBV6-5; clone_size: .; d_call: .; j_call: TRBJ2-3; cdr3_aa: CASRARSTDTQYF; cdr3_nt: TGTGCCAGCAGAGCTAGAAGCACAGATACGCAGTATTTT
v_call: TRBV5-1; clone_size: once; d_call: .; j_call: TRBJ2-3; cdr3_aa: CASSLRPRSTDTQYF; cdr3_nt: TGCGCCAGCAGCTTGCGACCGAGGAGCACAGATACGCAGTATTTT
v_call: TRBV7-2; clone_size: .; d_call: .; j_call: TRBJ2-6; cdr3_aa: CASSFRAGPSGANVLTF; cdr3_nt: TGTGCCAGCAGCTTTAGGGCAGGACCCTCTGGGGCCAACGTCCTGACTTTC
v_call: TRBV29-1; clone_size: .; d_call: .; j_call: TRBJ2-7; cdr3_aa: CSVEEVRSYEQYF; cdr3_nt: TGCAGCGTTGAAGAGGTGCGAAGCTACGAGCAGTACTTC
v_call: TRBV6-5; clone_size: .; d_call: .; j_call: TRBJ1-1; cdr3_aa: CASSYSAVGGTEAFF; cdr3_nt: TGTGCCAGCAGTTACTCAGCGGTCGGGGGCACTGAAGCTTTCTTT
v_call: TRBV6-5; clone_size: .; d_call: .; j_call: TRBJ1-1; cdr3_aa: CASSYSGGVGPSGAFF; cdr3_nt: TGTGCCAGCAGTTACTCGGGGGGCGTTGGGCCCTCCGGAGCTTTCTTT
v_call: TRBV13; clone_size: .; d_call: .; j_call: TRBJ2-3; cdr3_aa: CASSLGLGLPTDTQYF; cdr3_nt: TGTGCCAGCAGCCTCGGCCTGGGACTGCCCACAGATACGCAGTATTTT
v_call: TRBV19; clone_size: once; d_call: .; j_call: TRBJ2-5; cdr3_aa: CASKEWGAGETQYF; cdr3_nt: TGTGCCAGTAAGGAGTGGGGCGCAGGAGAGACCCAGTACTTC
v_call: TRBV11-2; clone_size: .; d_call: TRBD2; j_call: TRBJ2-7; cdr3_aa: CASSIHIGGAYEQYF; cdr3_nt: TGTGCCAGCAGCATACATATTGGGGGGGCCTACGAGCAGTACTTC
v_call: TRBV6-5; clone_size: once; d_call: .; j_call: TRBJ2-7; cdr3_aa: CASSAGAYEQYF; cdr3_nt: TGTGCCAGCAGTGCGGGCGCCTACGAGCAGTACTTC
v_call: TRBV19; clone_size: .; d_call: TRBD2; j_call: TRBJ2-1; cdr3_aa: CASSISGSSYNEQFF; cdr3_nt: TGTGCCAGTAGTATTAGCGGGAGCTCCTACAATGAGCAGTTCTTC
v_call: TRBV30; clone_size: .; d_call: TRBD1; j_call: TRBJ2-3; cdr3_aa: CAWSPLWTGSADTQYF; cdr3_nt: TGTGCCTGGTCTCCCCTTTGGACAGGGAGCGCAGATACGCAGTATTTT
v_call: TRBV7-9; clone_size: .; d_call: TRBD1; j_call: TRBJ2-7; cdr3_aa: CASSLGPQGAEQYF; cdr3_nt: TGTGCCAGCAGCTTAGGCCCCCAGGGGGCCGAGCAGTACTTC
v_call: TRBV7-9; clone_size: .; d_call: TRBD1; j_call: TRBJ1-4; cdr3_aa: CASSFGQGYEKLFF; cdr3_nt: TGTGCCAGCAGCTTCGGACAGGGCTACGAAAAACTGTTTTTT
v_call: TRBV14; clone_size: .; d_call: .; j_call: TRBJ1-5; cdr3_aa: CASSQQGWNQPQHF; cdr3_nt: TGTGCCAGCAGCCAACAGGGGTGGAATCAGCCCCAGCATTTT
v_call: TRBV6-5; clone_size: few; d_call: .; j_call: TRBJ2-7; cdr3_aa: CASSYEGGTYEQYF; cdr3_nt: TGTGCCAGCAGTTACGAGGGCGGTACCTACGAGCAGTACTTC